This T cell receptor beta chain was obtained from a study of blood T cell repertoires in COVID-19 (dated by TCRdb to 2018 to 2021). The study in broad terms: The collaborator samples originated in the United States, Italy and Spain and spanned the acute and convalescent phases of COVID-19. Where available, HLA class I and class II types were obtained from metadata supplied by the sample provider rather than from assay-based typing. The samples were drawn from the first 160 participants of the ongoing ImmuneRACE study and from 1,254 subjects provided by 6 global collaborators. The repertoires were released in a freely available public database intended as a resource for research on the immune response to SARS-CoV-2. The prospective study material was composed of cDNA or gDNA derived from T cells, B-cell-depleted T cells, or PBMCs. The sample metadata nearly always contained a de-identified subject ID, COVID-19 status, age in years and sex. The dataset comprised deeply sampled blood TCRbeta repertoires from subjects exposed to, actively infected with, or recovered from COVID-19. General findings and caveats noted by the study authors: Clinical and demographic metadata were provided uncurated, with the amount varying by source and participant.

For this clone: Its cognate antigen has yet to be identified. The record has no base qualities; no much larger clone is one base away.

Here V drops 4 bases and J drops 1 base, and the junction holds 7 bases not matched to any gene. The CDR3 covers 15 residues, taking in both the cysteine and the phenylalanine. CDR3 DNA only is kept here, 45 bases in frame from base 1. TCRbeta CDR3 regions were amplified from genomic DNA by means of the immunoSEQ Assay, a bias-controlled multiplex PCR. The original methods were these. Nucleated cell counts per sample were estimated from amplification of reference gene primers within the assay. To quantify the absolute abundance of each unique TCRbeta CDR3 rearrangement, sequence reads were collapsed and filtered. For each sample, productive Simpson clonality was calculated by taking the square root of Simpson's diversity index across productive rearrangements. Entries here come from immuneACCESS through TCRdb and include only in-frame sequences with V and J called. Some clones fail to appear in such tables; in the studies checked, an unresolved V gene covers under half of the shortfall, and the cause of the remainder is unknown. V, J and clone size reflect that table, while D and trimming were determined from the DNA. In all, the sample holds 120,000 or so clones, and around four fifths of those were seen once. Of the sample, 12% is held by the ten largest clones.

Collaborating institutions collected whole blood in K2EDTA tubes following their own protocols. For TCRbeta analysis, collaborators shipped samples as frozen whole blood, isolated PBMCs, or DNA extracted from either of those sample types. Input material: peripheral blood. The receptor chain draws on TRBV23-1 and TRBJ2-7; 7 of the junction bases match TRBD1. TRBV23-1 is an ORF; its function is uncertain. This sequence was found in a man aged 60 to 75 with acute or convalescent COVID-19. The nucleotide sequence reads TGCGCCAGCAGTCTCGGCCGGGACAGATCCTACGAGCAGTACTTC. Its protein product is CASSLGRDRSYEQYF.